This T cell receptor (beta chain) came from a study of T cells after yellow fever vaccination. Background on the study: The SMART-Seq v4 Ultra Low Input method served to prepare the low-cell-number fractions. Findings and limits, study-wide: Once the booster was given, most primary-vaccination clones reappeared, at 95% to 98% for CD4 and more than 85% for CD8.

This clonotype was observed a handful of times. What it binds is unknown. The germline CDR1 and CDR2 sequences are LGHNA and YSLEER. The CDR3 sequence is 13 residues long. Deletions cut 1 base from V and 5 bases from J, with 8 bases between. TCRdb called the 5' RACE reads again in MiXCR, with one record for every CDR3 protein. The sample carries 400,000 to 650,000 distinct CDR3 sequences, about a fifth recorded once. The specimen comprised PBMCs, sampled approximately 20 days after the first yellow fever vaccination. This TCR came from a man aged 18 to 29 who received the YFV17D yellow fever vaccine. This chain uses TRBV4-3 with TRBJ2-5; possible D gene TRBD2, 6 bases. The CDR3 reads CASSQALAETQYF. In DNA, the CDR3 is TGCGCCAGCAGCCAAGCGCTAGCGGAGACCCAGTACTTC.